This section outlines one T cell receptor (beta chain) sequence together with its context. No antigen is known for it. The multiple sclerosis controls comprised treatment-naive patients whose relapsing-remitting disease was stable or active. Through negative isolation, CD4+ and CD8+ T cells were obtained, while TEMRA cells were enriched using FACS. This sample stems from a study of CD8 T cells in Susac syndrome. Germline CDR1 reads LGHDT; CDR2 reads YNNKEL (reference sequence). The CDR3 covers 13 residues. Between the trimmed V and J ends, which lost 11 bases and 1 base, there was a span of 13 bases. When the RNA was reverse transcribed, random hexamers were used with an input of roughly 0.45 to 1 ug. Multiplex immunoSEQ PCR targeted 54 Vbeta and 13 Jbeta TCR beta segments. MiXCR, run by TCRdb on the immunoSEQ multiplex PCR reads, gives a single entry per CDR3 protein. This sample has roughly 200,000 distinct CDR3 sequences; 85% to 95% occur once, and the top ten carry 0.15% to 0.2%.

Study outcomes and limitations: It was acknowledged in the study that the number of individuals who were included in its TCR sequencing and HLA analysis was relatively small.

The chain couples TRBV3-1 to TRBJ2-3; TRBD1 or TRBD2 may be the D gene (6 bases each). The sample was CD8+ T cells from PBMCs. This TCR derives from a human donor with multiple sclerosis. The CDR3 nucleotides are TGTGCCGCTCGGAGGGGGGGCACAGATACGCAGTATTTT. It yields the protein CAARRGGTDTQYF.